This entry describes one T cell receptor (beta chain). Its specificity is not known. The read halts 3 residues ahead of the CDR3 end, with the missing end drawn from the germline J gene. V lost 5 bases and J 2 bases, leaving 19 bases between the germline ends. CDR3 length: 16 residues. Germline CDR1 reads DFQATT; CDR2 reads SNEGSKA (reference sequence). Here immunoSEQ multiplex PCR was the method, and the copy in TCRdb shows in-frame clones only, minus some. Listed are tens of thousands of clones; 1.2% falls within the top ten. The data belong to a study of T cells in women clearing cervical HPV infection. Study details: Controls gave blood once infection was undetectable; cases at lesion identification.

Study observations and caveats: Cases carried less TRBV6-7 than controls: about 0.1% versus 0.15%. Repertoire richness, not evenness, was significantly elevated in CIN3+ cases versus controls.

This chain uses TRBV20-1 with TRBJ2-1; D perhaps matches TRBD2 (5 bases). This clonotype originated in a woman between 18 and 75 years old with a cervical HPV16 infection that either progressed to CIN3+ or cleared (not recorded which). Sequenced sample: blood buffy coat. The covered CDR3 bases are TGCAGTGCTCCTGGGGTGGACTGGAAGACCTACAATGAG. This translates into CSAPGVDWKTYNE. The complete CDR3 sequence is CSAPGVDWKTYNEQFF.